This T cell receptor (beta chain) comes out of a study of shared clonotypes between healthy human individuals. In the case of this clone: Its antigen is unidentified. At one boundary the junction diverges from the germline segment, which might be a read error.

All participating donors were Caucasian adults from Nashville, Tennessee. Investigators divided CD4+ cells into CD45RA+ naive and CD45RA-negative memory subsets. Study-level points and caveats: Several donors held approximately 4.5% of naive CD4 clonotypes in common. A limitation of the genetic and exposure-history diversity represented arose from few donors.

The CDR3 is made up of 14 amino acids. The germline CDR1 and CDR2 sequences are SQVTM and ANQGSEA. Clones were read by immunoSEQ multiplex PCR, and TCRdb kept only the in-frame ones, dropping some. The sample carries under 200,000 clones, 90% to 95% recorded once. Sequenced material: naive CD4+ T cells sorted from blood. Subset: CD45RA+ positively selected. The TCR was taken from a woman in her 30s in good health. The rearrangement links TRBV29-1 to TRBJ1-1, with D possibly matching TRBD1 (5 bases). DNA for the CDR3: TGCAGCGTCGAAGTGACAGCGATGAACACTGAAGCTTTCTTT. Translated, it gives CSVEVTAMNTEAFF.